Described below is a single T cell receptor (beta chain) sequence and its context. There are many counts of this clonotype. Its target antigen remains unknown. The input lacks base qualities; no much larger clone sits a single base away. This sample is part of a study of T-cell reconstitution after alpha-beta-depleted transplantation in children (dated by TCRdb to the mid-2010s). Describing the broader study: The study quantitatively tracked T-cell immune reconstitution after TCRalphabeta/CD19-depleted allogeneic hematopoietic cell transplantation in children using TCR repertoire profiling.

The library was obtained by PCR. Sequencing was carried out with an Illumina HiSeq 2500. Molecular barcoding was employed in the preparation of TCR libraries, with unique molecular identifiers being used to normalize TCRbeta repertoire quantification. TCRdb redid the processing of the public reads, applying fastp at Q25 and MiXCR, and retained in-frame beta chains. Each CDR3 protein appears once, grouped with its most common genes and DNA. The sample table lists around 680,000 distinct CDR3 sequences, around 17% of them with a count of one. The ten largest clonotypes hold 0.85% to 1.3% of the sample. From its cysteine to its phenylalanine, the CDR3 spans 13 amino acids. The read is trimmed to its CDR3 DNA, 39 bases read in frame from base 1. Relative to germline, V is 4 bases shorter and J is 0 bases shorter, with 9 bases between their ends. CDR1 and CDR2, looked up from the germline V gene, are SQVTM and ANQGSEA.

This clonotype was obtained from a human donor who donated a stem cell graft to a child with acute myeloid leukemia. The chain uses TRBV29-1 and TRBJ1-1, with TRBD1 tentatively as D gene (6 bases match). Sample: PBMCs from the stem cell graft donor, taken from the stem cell graft. CDR3 region: CSVAGVLNTEAFF. Here is the DNA: TGCAGCGTTGCAGGGGTCCTGAACACTGAAGCTTTCTTT. The full variable domain, with segments outside the CDR3 supplied by the reference TRBV29-1 and TRBJ1-1 proteins, appears as SAVISQKPSRDICQRGTSLTIQCQVDSQVTMMFWYRQQPGQSLTLIATANQGSEATYESGFVIDKFPISRPNLTFSTLTVSNMSPEDSSIYLCSVAGVLNTEAFFGQGTRLTVV.